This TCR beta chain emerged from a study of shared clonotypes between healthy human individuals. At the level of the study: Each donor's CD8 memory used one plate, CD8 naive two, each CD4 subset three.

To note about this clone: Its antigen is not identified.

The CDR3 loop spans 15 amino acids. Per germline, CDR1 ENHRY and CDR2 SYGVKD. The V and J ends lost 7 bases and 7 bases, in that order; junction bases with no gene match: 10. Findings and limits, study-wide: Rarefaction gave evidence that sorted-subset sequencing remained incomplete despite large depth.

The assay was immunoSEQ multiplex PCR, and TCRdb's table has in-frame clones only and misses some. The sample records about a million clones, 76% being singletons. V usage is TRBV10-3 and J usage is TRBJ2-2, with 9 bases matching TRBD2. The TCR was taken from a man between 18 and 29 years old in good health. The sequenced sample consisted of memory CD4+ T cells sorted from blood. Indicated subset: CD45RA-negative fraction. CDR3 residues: CAINPSGIRGGELFF. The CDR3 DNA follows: TGTGCCATCAACCCTAGCGGGATTCGGGGCGGGGAGCTGTTTTTT.